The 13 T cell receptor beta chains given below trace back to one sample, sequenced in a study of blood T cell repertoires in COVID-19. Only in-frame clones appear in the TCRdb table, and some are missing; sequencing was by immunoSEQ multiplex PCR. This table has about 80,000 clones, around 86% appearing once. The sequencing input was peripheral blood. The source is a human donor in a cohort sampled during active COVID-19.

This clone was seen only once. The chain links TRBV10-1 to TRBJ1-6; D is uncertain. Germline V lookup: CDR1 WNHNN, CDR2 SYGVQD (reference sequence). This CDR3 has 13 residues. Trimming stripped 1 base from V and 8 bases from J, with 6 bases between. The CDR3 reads CASSELRDSPLHF. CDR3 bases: TGCGCCAGCAGTGAGTTGAGGGATTCACCCCTCCACTTT.

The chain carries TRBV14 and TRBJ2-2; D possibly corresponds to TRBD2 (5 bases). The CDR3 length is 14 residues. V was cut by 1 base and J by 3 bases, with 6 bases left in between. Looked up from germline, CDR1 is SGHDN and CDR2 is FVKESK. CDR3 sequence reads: CASSQVRDTGELFF. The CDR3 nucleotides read TGTGCCAGCAGCCAAGTGAGGGACACCGGGGAGCTGTTTTTT.

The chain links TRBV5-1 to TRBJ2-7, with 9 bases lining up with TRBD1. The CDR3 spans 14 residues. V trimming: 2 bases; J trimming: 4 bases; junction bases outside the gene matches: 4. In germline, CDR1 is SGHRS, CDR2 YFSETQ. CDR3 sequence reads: CASSLGQGFYEQYF. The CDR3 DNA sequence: TGCGCCAGCAGCTTAGGACAGGGGTTTTACGAGCAGTACTTC.

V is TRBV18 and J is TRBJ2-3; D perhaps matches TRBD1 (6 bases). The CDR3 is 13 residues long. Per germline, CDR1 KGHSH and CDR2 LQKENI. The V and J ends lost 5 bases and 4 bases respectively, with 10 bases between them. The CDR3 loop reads CASSFSGADTQYF. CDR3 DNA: TGTGCCAGCTCATTCTCAGGGGCAGATACGCAGTATTTT.

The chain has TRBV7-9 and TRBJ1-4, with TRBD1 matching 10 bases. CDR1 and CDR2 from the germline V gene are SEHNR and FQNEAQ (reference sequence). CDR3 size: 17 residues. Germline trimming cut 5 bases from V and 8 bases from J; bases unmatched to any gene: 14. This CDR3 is CASSNQGGTGAREKLFF. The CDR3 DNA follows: TGTGCCAGCAGCAACCAGGGGGGGACAGGGGCCAGGGAAAAACTGTTTTTT. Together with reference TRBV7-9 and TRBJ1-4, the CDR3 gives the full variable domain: DTGVSQNPRHKITKRGQNVTFRCDPISEHNRLYWYRQTLGQGPEFLTYFQNEAQLEKSRLLSDRFSAERPKGSFSTLEIQRTEQGDSAMYLCASSNQGGTGAREKLFFGSGTQLSVL.

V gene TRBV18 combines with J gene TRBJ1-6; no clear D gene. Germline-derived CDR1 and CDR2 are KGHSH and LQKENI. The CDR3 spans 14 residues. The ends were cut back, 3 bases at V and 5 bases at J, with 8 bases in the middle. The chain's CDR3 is CASSPFGNNSPLHF. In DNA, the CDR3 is TGTGCCAGCTCACCTTTCGGGAATAATTCACCCCTCCACTTT.

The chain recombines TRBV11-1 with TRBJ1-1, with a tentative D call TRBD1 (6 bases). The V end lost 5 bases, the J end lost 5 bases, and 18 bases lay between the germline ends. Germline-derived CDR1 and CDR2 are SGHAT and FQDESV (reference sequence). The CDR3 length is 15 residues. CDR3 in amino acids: CASSPQVGASTEAFF. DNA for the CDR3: TGTGCCAGCAGCCCCCAGGTGGGGGCGAGTACTGAAGCTTTCTTT.

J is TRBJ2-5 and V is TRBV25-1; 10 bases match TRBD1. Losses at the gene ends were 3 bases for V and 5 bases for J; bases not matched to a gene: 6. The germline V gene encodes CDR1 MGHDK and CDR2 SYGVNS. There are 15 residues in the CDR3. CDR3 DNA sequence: TGTGCCAGCAGTGACCGGGACAGGGGTGGGGAGACCCAGTACTTC. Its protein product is CASSDRDRGGETQYF.

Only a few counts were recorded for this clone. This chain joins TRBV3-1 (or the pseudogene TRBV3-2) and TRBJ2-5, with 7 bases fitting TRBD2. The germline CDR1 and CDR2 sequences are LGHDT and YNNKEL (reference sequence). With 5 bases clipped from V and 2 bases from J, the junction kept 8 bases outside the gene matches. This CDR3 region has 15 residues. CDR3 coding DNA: TGTGCCAGCAGCATGACCGGGACTAAACAAGAGACCCAGTACTTC. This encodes CASSMTGTKQETQYF.

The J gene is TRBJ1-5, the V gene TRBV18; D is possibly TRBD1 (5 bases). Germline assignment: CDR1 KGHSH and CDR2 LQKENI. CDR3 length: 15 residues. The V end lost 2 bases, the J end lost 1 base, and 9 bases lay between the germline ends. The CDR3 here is CASSPGHLSNQPQHF. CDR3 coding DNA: TGTGCCAGCTCACCAGGACACCTAAGCAATCAGCCCCAGCATTTT.

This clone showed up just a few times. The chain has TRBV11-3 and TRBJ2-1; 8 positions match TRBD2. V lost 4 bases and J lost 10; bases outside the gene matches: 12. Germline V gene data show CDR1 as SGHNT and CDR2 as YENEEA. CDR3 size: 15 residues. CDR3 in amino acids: CASSSTTSGGGEQFF. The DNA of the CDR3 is TGTGCCAGCAGCTCCACCACTAGCGGAGGGGGGGAGCAGTTCTTC.

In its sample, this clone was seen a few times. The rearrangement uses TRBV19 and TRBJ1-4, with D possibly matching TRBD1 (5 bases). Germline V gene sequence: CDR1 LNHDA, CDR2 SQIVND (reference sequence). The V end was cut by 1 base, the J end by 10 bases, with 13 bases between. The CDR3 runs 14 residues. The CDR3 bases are TGTGCCAGTAGTATAGGGGGGGAAGCCCGAAAACTGTTTTTT. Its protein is CASSIGGEARKLFF.

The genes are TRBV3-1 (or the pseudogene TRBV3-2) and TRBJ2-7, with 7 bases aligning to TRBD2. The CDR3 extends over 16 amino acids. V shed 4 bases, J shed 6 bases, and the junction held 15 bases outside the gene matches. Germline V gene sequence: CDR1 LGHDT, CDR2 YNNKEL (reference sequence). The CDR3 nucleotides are TGTGCCAGCAGCCTACACGGACTAGAGCAAAAAGGCGAGCAGTACTTC. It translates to CASSLHGLEQKGEQYF.